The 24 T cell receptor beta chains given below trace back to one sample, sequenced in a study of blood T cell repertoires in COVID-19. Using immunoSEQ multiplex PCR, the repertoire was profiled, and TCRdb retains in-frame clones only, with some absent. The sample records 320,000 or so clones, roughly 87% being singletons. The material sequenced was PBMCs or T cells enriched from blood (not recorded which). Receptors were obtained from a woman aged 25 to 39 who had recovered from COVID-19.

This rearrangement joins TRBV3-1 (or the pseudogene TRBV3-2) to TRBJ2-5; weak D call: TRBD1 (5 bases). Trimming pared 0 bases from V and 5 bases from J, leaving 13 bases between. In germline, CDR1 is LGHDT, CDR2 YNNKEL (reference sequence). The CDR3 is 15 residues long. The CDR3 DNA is TGTGCCAGCAGCCAAGAATCAGGGTATATTGAGACCCAGTACTTC. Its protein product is CASSQESGYIETQYF.

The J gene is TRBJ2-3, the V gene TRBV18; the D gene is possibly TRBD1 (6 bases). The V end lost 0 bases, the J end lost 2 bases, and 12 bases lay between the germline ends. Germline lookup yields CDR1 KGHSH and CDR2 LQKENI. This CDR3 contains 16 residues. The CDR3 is CASSPPLQGFTDTQYF. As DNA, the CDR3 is TGTGCCAGCTCACCACCTCTGCAGGGGTTCACAGATACGCAGTATTTT.

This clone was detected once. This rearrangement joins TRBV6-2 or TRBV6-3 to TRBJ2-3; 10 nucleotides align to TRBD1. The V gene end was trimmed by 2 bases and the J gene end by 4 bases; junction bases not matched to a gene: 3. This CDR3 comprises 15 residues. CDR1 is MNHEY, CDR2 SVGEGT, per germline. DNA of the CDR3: TGTGCCAGCAGTTACGACAGGGGGCCAGCAGATACGCAGTATTTT. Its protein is CASSYDRGPADTQYF.

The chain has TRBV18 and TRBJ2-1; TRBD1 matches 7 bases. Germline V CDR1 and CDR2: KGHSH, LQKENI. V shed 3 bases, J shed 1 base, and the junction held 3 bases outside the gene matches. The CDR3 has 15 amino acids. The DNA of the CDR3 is TGTGCCAGCTCACCCGGGACAGAGTCCTACAATGAGCAGTTCTTC. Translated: CASSPGTESYNEQFF. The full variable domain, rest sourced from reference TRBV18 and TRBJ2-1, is NAGVMQNPRHLVRRRGQEARLRCSPMKGHSHVYWYRQLPEEGLKFMVYLQKENIIDESGMPKERFSAEFPKEGPSILRIQQVVRGDSAAYFCASSPGTESYNEQFFGPGTRLTVL.

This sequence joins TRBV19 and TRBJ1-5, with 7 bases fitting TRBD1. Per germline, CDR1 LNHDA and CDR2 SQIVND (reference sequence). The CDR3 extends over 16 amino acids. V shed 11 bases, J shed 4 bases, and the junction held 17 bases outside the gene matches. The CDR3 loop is CAAGGLGDSSNQPQHF. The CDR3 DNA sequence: TGTGCCGCTGGGGGGTTGGGGGACAGCTCAAATCAGCCCCAGCATTTT.

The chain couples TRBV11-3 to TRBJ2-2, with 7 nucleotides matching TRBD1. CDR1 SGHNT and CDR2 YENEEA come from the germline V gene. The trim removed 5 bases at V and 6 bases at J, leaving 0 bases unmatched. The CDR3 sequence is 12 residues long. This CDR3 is CASSQGAGELFF. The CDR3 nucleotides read TGTGCCAGCAGCCAGGGGGCCGGGGAGCTGTTTTTT.

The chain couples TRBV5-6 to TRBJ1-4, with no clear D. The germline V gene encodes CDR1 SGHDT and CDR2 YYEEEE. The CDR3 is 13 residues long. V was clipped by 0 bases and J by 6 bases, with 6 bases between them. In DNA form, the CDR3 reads TGTGCCAGCAGCTTGGGCGCGGATGAAAAACTGTTTTTT. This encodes CASSLGADEKLFF. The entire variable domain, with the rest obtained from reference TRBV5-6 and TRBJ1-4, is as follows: DAGVTQSPTHLIKTRGQQVTLRCSPKSGHDTVSWYQQALGQGPQFIFQYYEEEERQRGNFPDRFSGHQFPNYSSELNVNALLLGDSALYLCASSLGADEKLFFGSGTQLSVL.

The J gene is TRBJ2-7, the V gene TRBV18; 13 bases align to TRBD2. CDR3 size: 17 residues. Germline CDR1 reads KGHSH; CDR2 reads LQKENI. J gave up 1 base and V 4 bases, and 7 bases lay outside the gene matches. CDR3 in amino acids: CASSLQRGLAGSYEQYF. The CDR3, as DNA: TGTGCCAGCTCACTTCAAAGGGGACTAGCGGGGTCCTACGAGCAGTACTTC.

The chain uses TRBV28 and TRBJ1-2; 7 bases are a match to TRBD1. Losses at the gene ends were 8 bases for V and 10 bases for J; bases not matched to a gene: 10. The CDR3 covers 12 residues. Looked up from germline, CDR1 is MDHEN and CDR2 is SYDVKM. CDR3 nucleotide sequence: TGTGCCAGCGGTGGACAGGCATTCATCTACACCTTC. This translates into CASGGQAFIYTF.

DNA for the CDR3: TGTGCCAGCTCCCGGACAGGGGGTCTGGACACTGAAGCTTTCTTT. Its protein is CASSRTGGLDTEAFF. The chain recombines TRBV18 with TRBJ1-1, with 10 bases aligning to TRBD1. The CDR3 contains 15 residues. V gave up 6 bases and J gave up 3 bases; unmatched junction bases: 7. CDR1 is KGHSH and CDR2 is LQKENI in the germline V gene.

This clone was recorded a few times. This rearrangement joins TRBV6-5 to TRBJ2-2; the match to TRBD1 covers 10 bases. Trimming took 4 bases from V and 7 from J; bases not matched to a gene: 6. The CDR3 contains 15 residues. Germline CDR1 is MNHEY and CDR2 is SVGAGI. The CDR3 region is CASSSGQGRSGELFF. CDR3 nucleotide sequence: TGTGCCAGCAGTTCGGGACAGGGGAGGAGCGGGGAGCTGTTTTTT.

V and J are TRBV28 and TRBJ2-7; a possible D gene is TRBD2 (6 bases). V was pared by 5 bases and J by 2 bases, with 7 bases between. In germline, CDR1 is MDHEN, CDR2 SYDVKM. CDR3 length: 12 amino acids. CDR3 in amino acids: CASSGGTYEQYF. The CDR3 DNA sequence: TGTGCCAGCAGTGGGGGGACCTACGAGCAGTACTTC.

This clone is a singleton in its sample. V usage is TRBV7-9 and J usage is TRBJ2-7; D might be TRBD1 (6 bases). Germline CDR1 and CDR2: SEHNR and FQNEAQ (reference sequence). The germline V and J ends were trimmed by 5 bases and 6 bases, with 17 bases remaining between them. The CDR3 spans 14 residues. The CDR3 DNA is TGTGCCAGCAGCCGGGACATAGGGAGTCGCGAGCAGTACTTC. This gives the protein CASSRDIGSREQYF.

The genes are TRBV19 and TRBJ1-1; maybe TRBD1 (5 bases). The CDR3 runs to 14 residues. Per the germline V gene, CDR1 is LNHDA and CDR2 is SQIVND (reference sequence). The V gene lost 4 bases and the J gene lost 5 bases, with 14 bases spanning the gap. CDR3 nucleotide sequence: TGTGCCAGTAGTAACTCCATACGGGGGACTGAAGCTTTCTTT. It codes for CASSNSIRGTEAFF. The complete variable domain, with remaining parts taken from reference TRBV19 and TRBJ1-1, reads DGGITQSPKYLFRKEGQNVTLSCEQNLNHDAMYWYRQDPGQGLRLIYYSQIVNDFQKGDIAEGYSVSREKKESFPLTVTSAQKNPTAFYLCASSNSIRGTEAFFGQGTRLTVV.

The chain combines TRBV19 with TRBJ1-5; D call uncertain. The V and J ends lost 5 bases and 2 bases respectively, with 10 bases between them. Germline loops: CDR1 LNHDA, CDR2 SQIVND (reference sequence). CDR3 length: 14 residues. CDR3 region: CASSANQGNQPQHF. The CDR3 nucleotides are TGTGCCAGTAGTGCAAATCAGGGCAATCAGCCCCAGCATTTT.

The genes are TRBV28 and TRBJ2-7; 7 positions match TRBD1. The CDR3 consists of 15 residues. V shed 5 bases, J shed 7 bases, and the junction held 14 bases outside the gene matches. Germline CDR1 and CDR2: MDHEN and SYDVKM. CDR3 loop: CASSTPRDSPKEQYF. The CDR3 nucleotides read TGTGCCAGCAGTACTCCTCGGGACAGCCCGAAGGAGCAGTACTTC.

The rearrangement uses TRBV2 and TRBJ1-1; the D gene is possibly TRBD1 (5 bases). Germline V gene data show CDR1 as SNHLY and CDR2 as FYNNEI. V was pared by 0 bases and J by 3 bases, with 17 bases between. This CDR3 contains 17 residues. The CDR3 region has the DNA TGTGCCAGCAGTGAAGCGATTCGCGGGGGGATTCACACTGAAGCTTTCTTT. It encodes CASSEAIRGGIHTEAFF.

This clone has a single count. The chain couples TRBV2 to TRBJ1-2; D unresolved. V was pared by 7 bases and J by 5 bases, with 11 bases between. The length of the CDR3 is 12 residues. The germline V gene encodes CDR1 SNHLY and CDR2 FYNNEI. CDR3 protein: CASMWGEYGYTF. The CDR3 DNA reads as TGTGCCAGCATGTGGGGAGAATATGGCTACACCTTC.

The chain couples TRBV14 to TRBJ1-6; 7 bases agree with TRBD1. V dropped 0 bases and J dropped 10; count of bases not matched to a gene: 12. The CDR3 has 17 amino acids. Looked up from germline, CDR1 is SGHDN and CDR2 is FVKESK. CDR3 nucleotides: TGTGCCAGCAGCCAAGATGCCGCTGCAGGGGGTCGGTCACCCCTCCACTTT. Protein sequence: CASSQDAAAGGRSPLHF.

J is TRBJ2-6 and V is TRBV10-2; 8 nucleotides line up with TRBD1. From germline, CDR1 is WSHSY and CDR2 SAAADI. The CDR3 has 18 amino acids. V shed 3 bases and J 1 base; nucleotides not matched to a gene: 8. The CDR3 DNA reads TGCGCCAGCAGTGAATGGGCAGGGGGCGCATCTGGGGCCAACGTCCTGACTTTC. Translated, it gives CASSEWAGGASGANVLTF.

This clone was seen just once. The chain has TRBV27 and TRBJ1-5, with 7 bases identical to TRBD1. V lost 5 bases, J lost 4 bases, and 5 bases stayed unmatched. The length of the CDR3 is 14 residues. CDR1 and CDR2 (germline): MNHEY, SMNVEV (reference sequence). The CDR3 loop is CASSPPGQNQPQHF. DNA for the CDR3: TGTGCCAGCAGTCCACCGGGACAGAATCAGCCCCAGCATTTT.

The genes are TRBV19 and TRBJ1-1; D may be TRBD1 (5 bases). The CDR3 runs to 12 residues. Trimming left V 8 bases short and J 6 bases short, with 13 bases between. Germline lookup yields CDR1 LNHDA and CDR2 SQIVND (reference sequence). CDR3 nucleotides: TGTGCCAGTGGAGGGGAGGGACCTGAAGCTTTCTTT. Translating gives CASGGEGPEAFF.

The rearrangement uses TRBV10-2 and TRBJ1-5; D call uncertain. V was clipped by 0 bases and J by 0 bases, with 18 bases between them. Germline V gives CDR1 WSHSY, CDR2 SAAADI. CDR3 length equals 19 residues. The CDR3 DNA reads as TGCGCCAGCAGTGAGTCAGTAAACAGCCAAGTTTATAGCAATCAGCCCCAGCATTTT. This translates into CASSESVNSQVYSNQPQHF.

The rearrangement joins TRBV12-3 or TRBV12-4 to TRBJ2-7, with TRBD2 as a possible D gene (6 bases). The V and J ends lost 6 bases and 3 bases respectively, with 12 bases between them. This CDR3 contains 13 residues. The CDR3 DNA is TGTGCCAGCAGCCAACTCGGGAGCTACGAGCAGTACTTC. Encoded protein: CASSQLGSYEQYF.